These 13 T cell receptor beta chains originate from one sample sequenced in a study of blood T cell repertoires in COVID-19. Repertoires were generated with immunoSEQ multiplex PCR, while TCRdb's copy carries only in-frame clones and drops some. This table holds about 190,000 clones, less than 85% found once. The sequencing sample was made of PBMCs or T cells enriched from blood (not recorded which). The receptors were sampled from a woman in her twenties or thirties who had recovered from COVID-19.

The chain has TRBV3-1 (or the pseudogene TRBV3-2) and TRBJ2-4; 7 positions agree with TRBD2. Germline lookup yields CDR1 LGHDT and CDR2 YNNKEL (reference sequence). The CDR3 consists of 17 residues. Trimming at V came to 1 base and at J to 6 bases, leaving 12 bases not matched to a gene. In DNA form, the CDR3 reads TGTGCCAGCAGCCAAGGGGGAGGGGCCAGGGTGAGAAACATTCAGTACTTC. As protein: CASSQGGGARVRNIQYF.

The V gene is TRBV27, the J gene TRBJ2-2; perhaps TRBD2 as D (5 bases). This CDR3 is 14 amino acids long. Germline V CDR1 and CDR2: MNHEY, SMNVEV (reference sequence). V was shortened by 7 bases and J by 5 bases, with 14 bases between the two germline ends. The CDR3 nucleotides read TGTGCCAGCAAAAACCCTAGCAGGACCGGGGAGCTGTTTTTT. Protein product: CASKNPSRTGELFF.

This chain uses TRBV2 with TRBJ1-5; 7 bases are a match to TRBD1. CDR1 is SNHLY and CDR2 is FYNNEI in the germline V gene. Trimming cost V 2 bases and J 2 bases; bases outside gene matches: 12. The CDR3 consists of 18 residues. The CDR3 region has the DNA TGTGCCAGCAGTGAAATTTGGGACAGTGTAAGGGGCAATCAGCCCCAGCATTTT. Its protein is CASSEIWDSVRGNQPQHF.

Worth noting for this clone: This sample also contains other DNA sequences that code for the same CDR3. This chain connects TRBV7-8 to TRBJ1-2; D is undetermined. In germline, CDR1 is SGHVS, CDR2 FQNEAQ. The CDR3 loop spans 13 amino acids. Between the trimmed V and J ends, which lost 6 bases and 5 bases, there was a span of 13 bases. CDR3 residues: CASSPPGLYGYTF. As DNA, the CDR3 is TGTGCCAGCAGTCCGCCAGGCTTGTATGGCTACACCTTC.

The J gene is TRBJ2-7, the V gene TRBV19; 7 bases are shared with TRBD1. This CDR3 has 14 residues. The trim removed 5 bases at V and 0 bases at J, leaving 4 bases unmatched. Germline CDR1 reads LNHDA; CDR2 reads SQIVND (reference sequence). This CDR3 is CASSAQGFSYEQYV. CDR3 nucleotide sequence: TGTGCCAGTAGTGCACAGGGGTTCTCCTACGAGCAGTACGTC.

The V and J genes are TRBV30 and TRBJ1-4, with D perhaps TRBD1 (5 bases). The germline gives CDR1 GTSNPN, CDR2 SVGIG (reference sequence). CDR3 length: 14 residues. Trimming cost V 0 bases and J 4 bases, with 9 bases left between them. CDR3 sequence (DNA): TGTGCCTGGAGTGTAGGAGGGGATAATGAAAAACTGTTTTTT. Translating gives CAWSVGGDNEKLFF.

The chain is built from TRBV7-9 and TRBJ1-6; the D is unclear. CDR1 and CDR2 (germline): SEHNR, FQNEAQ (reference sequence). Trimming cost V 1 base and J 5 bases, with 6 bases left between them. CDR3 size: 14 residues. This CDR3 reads CASSLGGNNSPLHF. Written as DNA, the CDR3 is TGTGCCAGCAGCTTAGGCGGCAATAATTCACCCCTCCACTTT.

The DNA for the CDR3 is TGTGCCAGCAGCCCCTATAGGAACACTGAAGCTTTCTTT. Its translation is CASSPYRNTEAFF. This chain links TRBV12-3 or TRBV12-4 with TRBJ1-1, with no clear D. This CDR3 spans 13 amino acids. Trimming left V 6 bases short and J 1 base short, with 9 bases between.

CDR3 in DNA: TGTGCCAGCAGTGAATATAGGGCTAGCGGGAGTGCAGATACGCAGTATTTT. Its translation: CASSEYRASGSADTQYF. J is TRBJ2-3 and V is TRBV25-1; TRBD2 matches at 10 bases. Per germline, CDR1 MGHDK and CDR2 SYGVNS. V dropped 0 bases and J dropped 4; count of bases not matched to a gene: 7. The CDR3 spans 17 residues.

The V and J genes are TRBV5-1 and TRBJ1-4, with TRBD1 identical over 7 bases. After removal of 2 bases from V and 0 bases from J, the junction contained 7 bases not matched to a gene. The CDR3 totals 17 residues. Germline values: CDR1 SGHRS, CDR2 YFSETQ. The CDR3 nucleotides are TGCGCCAGCAGCTTTACGACAGGGTCTACAACTAATGAAAAACTGTTTTTT. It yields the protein CASSFTTGSTTNEKLFF.

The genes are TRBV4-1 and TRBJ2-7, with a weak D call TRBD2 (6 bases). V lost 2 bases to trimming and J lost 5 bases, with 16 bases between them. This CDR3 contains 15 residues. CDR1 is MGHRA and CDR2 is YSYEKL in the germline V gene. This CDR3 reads CASSQLGTSWNEQYF. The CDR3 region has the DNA TGCGCCAGCAGCCAATTAGGTACTAGCTGGAACGAGCAGTACTTC.

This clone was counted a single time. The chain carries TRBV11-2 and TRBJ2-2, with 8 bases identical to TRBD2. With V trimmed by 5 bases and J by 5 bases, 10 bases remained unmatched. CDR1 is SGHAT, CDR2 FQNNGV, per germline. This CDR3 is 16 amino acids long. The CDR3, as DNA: TGTGCCAGCAGCCCGGGACTAGTCGGACCAACCGGGGAGCTGTTTTTT. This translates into CASSPGLVGPTGELFF.

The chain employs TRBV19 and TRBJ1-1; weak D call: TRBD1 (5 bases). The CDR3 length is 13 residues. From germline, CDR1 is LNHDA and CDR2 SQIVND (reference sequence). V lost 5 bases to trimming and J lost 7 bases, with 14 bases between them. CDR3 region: CASSLDTPLEAFF. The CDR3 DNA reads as TGTGCCAGTAGTCTGGACACCCCCCTTGAAGCTTTCTTT.